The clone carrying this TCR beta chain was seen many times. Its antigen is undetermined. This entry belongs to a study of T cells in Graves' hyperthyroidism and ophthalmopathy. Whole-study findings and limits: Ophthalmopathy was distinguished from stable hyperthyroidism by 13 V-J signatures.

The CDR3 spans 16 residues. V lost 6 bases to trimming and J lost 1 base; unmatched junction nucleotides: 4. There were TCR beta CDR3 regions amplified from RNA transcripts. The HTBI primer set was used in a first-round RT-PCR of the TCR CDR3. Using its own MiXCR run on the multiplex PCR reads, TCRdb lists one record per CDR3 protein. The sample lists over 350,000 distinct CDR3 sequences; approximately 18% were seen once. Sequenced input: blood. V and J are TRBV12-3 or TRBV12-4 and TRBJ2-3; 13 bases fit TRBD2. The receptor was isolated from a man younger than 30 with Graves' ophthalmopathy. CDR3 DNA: TGTGCCAGCAGCCGACTAGCGGGGGGTGGCACAGATACGCAGTATTTT. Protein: CASSRLAGGGTDTQYF.